The 21 T cell receptor beta chains listed next were all sequenced from one sample in a study of blood T cell repertoires in COVID-19. The assay was immunoSEQ multiplex PCR, and TCRdb's table has in-frame clones only and misses some. The sample carries around 11,000 clones, 70% to 90% recorded once. Source material: peripheral blood. These receptor sequences come from a man in his thirties or forties with active or convalescent COVID-19.

V and J are TRBV3-1 (or the pseudogene TRBV3-2) and TRBJ2-5; weak D call: TRBD2 (6 bases). There are 15 residues in the CDR3. The V end was cut by 5 bases, the J end by 2 bases, with 15 bases between. Germline values: CDR1 LGHDT, CDR2 YNNKEL (reference sequence). The CDR3 here is CASSSNSGEQETQYF. The CDR3 DNA sequence: TGTGCCAGCAGCTCGAATTCGGGGGAGCAAGAGACCCAGTACTTC.

CDR3 bases: TGTGCCAGCAGTTCACAGTCCTACGAGCAGTACGTC. Its protein is CASSSQSYEQYV. The rearrangement uses TRBV6-5 and TRBJ2-7; D uncertain. The V end was cut by 4 bases, the J end by 1 base, with 5 bases between. Germline CDR1 and CDR2: MNHEY and SVGAGI. The CDR3 consists of 12 residues.

The J gene is TRBJ1-6, the V gene TRBV30; the D gene is possibly TRBD1 (5 bases). The CDR3 consists of 14 residues. Germline lookup yields CDR1 GTSNPN and CDR2 SVGIG (reference sequence). Trimming stripped 6 bases from V and 10 bases from J, with 19 bases between. The CDR3 spells CACPPGDPRSPLHF. Here the CDR3 DNA reads TGTGCCTGCCCCCCGGGGGACCCTAGGTCACCCCTCCACTTT.

The V and J genes are TRBV5-5 and TRBJ2-5, with 8 bases identical to TRBD2. In germline, CDR1 is SGHKS, CDR2 YYEKEE (reference sequence). This CDR3 is 15 amino acids long. J lost 3 bases, V lost 3 bases, and 7 bases had no gene match. CDR3 in amino acids: CASSWAGTREETQYF. DNA of the CDR3: TGTGCCAGCAGCTGGGCCGGGACTAGGGAAGAGACCCAGTACTTC.

As to this clone: One end of the junction is discordant with germline, which a read error may explain. The gene calls are TRBV30 and TRBJ1-1, with a weak D call TRBD1 (5 bases). CDR3 length: 14 residues. Germline CDR1 GTSNPN, CDR2 SVGIG (reference sequence). The CDR3 loop is CAWRPQEGHTEAFF. The DNA for the CDR3 is TGTGCCTGGAGGCCCCAGGAGGGGCACACGGAAGCTTTCTTT.

The chain couples TRBV30 to TRBJ1-2; D is ambiguous. Per the germline V gene, CDR1 is GTSNPN and CDR2 is SVGIG (reference sequence). This CDR3 has 12 residues. V lost 2 bases and J 6 bases, leaving 10 bases between the germline ends. The CDR3 region has the DNA TGTGCCTGGAGTTTAGCAGCTAATGGCTACACCTTC. As protein: CAWSLAANGYTF.

The CDR3 is CASSLRLQGGGYTF. The DNA for the CDR3 is TGCGCCAGCAGCTTGCGGTTGCAGGGCGGAGGCTACACCTTC. The genes are TRBV5-1 and TRBJ1-2; D might be TRBD1 (5 bases). The length of the CDR3 is 14 residues. V gave up 1 base and J gave up 8 bases, with 15 bases separating them. The V gene's germline CDR1 is SGHRS and CDR2 YFSETQ.

V usage is TRBV5-1 and J usage is TRBJ1-6, with 7 bases lining up with TRBD1. The germline CDR1 and CDR2 sequences are SGHRS and YFSETQ. With 4 bases clipped from V and 7 bases from J, the junction kept 8 bases outside the gene matches. The CDR3 has 15 residues. DNA of the CDR3: TGCGCCAGCAGCGGCCGGGACAGCCCAAATTCACCCCTCCACTTT. This translates into CASSGRDSPNSPLHF.

The chain links TRBV15 to TRBJ2-3; the D is unclear. The V gene's germline CDR1 is LNHNV and CDR2 YYDKDF (reference sequence). The CDR3 extends over 15 amino acids. V was clipped by 1 base and J by 2 bases, with 10 bases between them. The CDR3 reads CATSRGVQLTDTQYF. DNA of the CDR3: TGTGCCACCAGCAGAGGGGTACAGCTCACAGATACGCAGTATTTT.

J is TRBJ2-1 and V is TRBV6-2 or TRBV6-3; 8 bases are shared with TRBD2. This CDR3 comprises 16 residues. Per the germline V gene, CDR1 is MNHEY and CDR2 is SVGEGT. V shed 5 bases, J shed 7 bases, and the junction held 13 bases outside the gene matches. The CDR3 DNA follows: TGTGCCAGCAGTAGAGGAGGTAGCGGGGTGCTGAATGAGCAGTTCTTC. Amino acids: CASSRGGSGVLNEQFF.

The gene calls are TRBV5-8 and TRBJ2-1, with 7 bases fitting TRBD1. The CDR3 runs 18 residues. Germline assignment: CDR1 SGHTS and CDR2 YDEGEE. J gave up 0 bases and V 2 bases, and 11 bases lay outside the gene matches. CDR3 in amino acids: CASSLLGDSVSSYNEQFF. As DNA, the CDR3 is TGTGCCAGCAGCTTATTGGGGGACAGCGTTTCCTCCTACAATGAGCAGTTCTTC. Together with reference TRBV5-8 and TRBJ2-1, the CDR3 gives the full variable domain: EAGVTQSPTHLIKTRGQQATLRCSPISGHTSVYWYQQALGLGLQFLLWYDEGEERNRGNFPPRFSGRQFPNYSSELNVNALELEDSALYLCASSLLGDSVSSYNEQFFGPGTRLTVL.

The chain uses TRBV5-6 and TRBJ2-1, with D maybe TRBD2 (7 bases). The V and J ends lost 4 bases and 1 base respectively, with 21 bases between them. CDR1 and CDR2 (germline): SGHDT, YYEEEE. CDR3 length equals 18 residues. The CDR3: CASSPRGGAAGSYNEQFF. The CDR3, as DNA: TGTGCCAGCAGCCCCCGAGGGGGGGCGGCAGGATCCTACAATGAGCAGTTCTTC.

The V gene is TRBV5-1, the J gene TRBJ2-2; 8 bases agree with TRBD1. Germline values: CDR1 SGHRS, CDR2 YFSETQ. The CDR3 has 15 residues. Losses at the gene ends were 5 bases for V and 0 bases for J; bases not matched to a gene: 3. The DNA for the CDR3 is TGCGCCAGCAGATCGACAGGGGCGAACACCGGGGAGCTGTTTTTT. Amino acid sequence: CASRSTGANTGELFF.

J is TRBJ1-1 and V is TRBV5-1; 8 bases align to TRBD1. Germline V gene lookup returns CDR1 SGHRS and CDR2 YFSETQ. J gave up 11 bases and V 1 base, and 10 bases lay outside the gene matches. The CDR3 spans 14 residues. For the CDR3, the DNA is TGCGCCAGCAGCTTGAGCAGGGGGCCCGGTGGCGCTTTCTTT. This encodes CASSLSRGPGGAFF.

The gene calls are TRBV11-2 and TRBJ2-2, with 7 positions matching TRBD1. V lost 0 bases and J lost 7; bases outside the gene matches: 5. Per the germline V gene, CDR1 is SGHAT and CDR2 is FQNNGV. This CDR3 comprises 15 residues. The CDR3 protein is CASSLEQGHIGELFF. DNA of the CDR3: TGTGCCAGCAGCTTAGAACAGGGGCATATCGGGGAGCTGTTTTTT.

V and J are TRBV7-9 and TRBJ1-2; D is possibly TRBD1 (6 bases). V lost 1 base to trimming and J lost 8 bases, with 20 bases between them. The CDR3 loop spans 16 amino acids. Germline CDR1 and CDR2: SEHNR and FQNEAQ (reference sequence). The CDR3 sequence: CASSLVNREYDKGYTF. CDR3 DNA: TGTGCCAGCAGCTTAGTTAACAGGGAGTACGATAAAGGCTACACCTTC. Looking up the rest from reference TRBV7-9 and TRBJ1-2 gives the full variable domain: DTGVSQNPRHKITKRGQNVTFRCDPISEHNRLYWYRQTLGQGPEFLTYFQNEAQLEKSRLLSDRFSAERPKGSFSTLEIQRTEQGDSAMYLCASSLVNREYDKGYTFGSGTRLTVV.

The gene calls are TRBV24-1 and TRBJ1-5, with a possible D match to TRBD1 (6 bases). The germline V gene encodes CDR1 KGHDR and CDR2 SFDVKD. The CDR3 has 13 residues. V gave up 9 bases and J gave up 6 bases, with 14 bases separating them. The CDR3 region has the DNA TGTGCCACCTCGGGGGGGGCTAGTCAGCCCCAGCATTTT. Its protein is CATSGGASQPQHF.

The chain joins TRBV14 to TRBJ2-7, with TRBD1 matching over 10 bases. Germline-derived CDR1 and CDR2 are SGHDN and FVKESK. This CDR3 comprises 13 residues. The junction had 8 bases not matched to a gene; V was cut back by 8 bases and J by 7 bases. As DNA, the CDR3 is TGTGCCAGCTTTCAGACAGGGGGCTGGGAGCAGTACTTC. It translates to CASFQTGGWEQYF.

This clone was observed a single time. The chain combines TRBV5-1 with TRBJ2-5, with D possibly matching TRBD2 (5 bases). CDR3 length: 13 amino acids. CDR1 is SGHRS, CDR2 YFSETQ, per germline. V lost 2 bases and J 8 bases, leaving 13 bases between the germline ends. The CDR3 loop reads CASSFDSSGTQYF. CDR3 bases: TGCGCCAGCAGCTTTGACTCCTCGGGAACCCAGTACTTC.

This chain connects TRBV9 to TRBJ2-1, with TRBD1 matching over 10 bases. The CDR3 sequence is 16 residues long. Germline loops: CDR1 SGDLS, CDR2 YYNGEE. The junction had 9 bases not matched to a gene; V was cut back by 1 base and J by 8 bases. CDR3 residues: CASSVPRDRGLDEQFF. The CDR3 nucleotides read TGTGCCAGCAGCGTACCGAGGGACAGGGGTTTAGATGAGCAGTTCTTC.

This chain uses TRBV5-8 with TRBJ1-6, with 8 bases fitting TRBD1. Trimming took 3 bases from V and 0 from J; bases not matched to a gene: 2. Germline V CDR1 and CDR2: SGHTS, YDEGEE. This CDR3 spans 16 amino acids. CDR3 nucleotide sequence: TGTGCCAGCAGCTGGACAGGGAGCTCCTATAATTCACCCCTCCACTTT. This sequence encodes CASSWTGSSYNSPLHF.